What follows are 21 T cell receptor beta chains derived from one specimen sequenced in a study of identical twins (dated by TCRdb to 2016 to 2017). The method behind the library was 5' RACE. The run used an Illumina HiSeq 2000. Through fastp at Q25 and MiXCR, TCRdb rebuilt clones from the public reads, retaining in-frame beta chains. For every CDR3 protein sequence, its rows merge into one entry that carries the most common genes and DNA. In all, the sample holds approximately 680,000 distinct CDR3 sequences, and 7% to 7.5% of those were seen once. The top ten clonotypes cover 1.6% of the sample. These data are also associated with another study on yellow fever vaccine responses in identical twins.

The specimen was PBMCs. All receptors come from a woman aged 18-35 years in good health.

This clonotype has a count of ten or more. The V gene is TRBV14, the J gene TRBJ2-1; TRBD2 aligns across 8 bases. The CDR3 has 15 amino acids. V was clipped by 4 bases and J by 2 bases; unmatched bases: 4. Per the germline V gene, CDR1 is SGHDN and CDR2 is FVKESK. CDR3 coding DNA: TGTGCCAGCAGCCCCAGACTAGCGCCCTACAATGAGCAGTTCTTC. Its protein product is CASSPRLAPYNEQFF. The full variable domain, rest sourced from reference TRBV14 and TRBJ2-1, is EAGVTQFPSHSVIEKGQTVTLRCDPISGHDNLYWYRRVMGKEIKFLLHFVKESKQDESGMPNNRFLAERTGGTYSTLKVQPAELEDSGVYFCASSPRLAPYNEQFFGPGTRLTVL.

Many counts were recorded for this clonotype. The rearrangement links TRBV12-3 or TRBV12-4 to TRBJ1-1; D not resolved. The CDR3 contains 16 residues. Trimming stripped 0 bases from V and 6 bases from J, with 17 bases between. DNA for the CDR3: TGTGCCAGCAGTTTAGCGCGGCCGATTCACCGAGCTGAAGCTTTCTTT. Translated: CASSLARPIHRAEAFF.

The V call is TRBV20-1, the J call TRBJ1-1, with 10 nucleotides matching TRBD1. The CDR3 runs 14 residues. The germline V gene encodes CDR1 DFQATT and CDR2 SNEGSKA (reference sequence). J was trimmed by 1 base and V by 2 bases; bases with no gene match: 1. This CDR3 is CSARRTGGNTEAFF. The CDR3 DNA is TGCAGTGCTAGACGGACAGGGGGGAACACTGAAGCTTTCTTT.

This clonotype has more than one count but fewer than ten. The chain couples TRBV5-1 to TRBJ2-7, with TRBD2 matching 7 bases. The CDR3 length is 15 residues. Germline CDR1 is SGHRS and CDR2 is YFSETQ. V shed 4 bases and J 0 bases; nucleotides not matched to a gene: 7. The CDR3 region is CASSPQWGGSYEQYF. In DNA form, the CDR3 reads TGCGCCAGCAGCCCGCAATGGGGGGGCTCCTACGAGCAGTACTTC.

This clonotype was found a few times. The J gene is TRBJ2-7, the V gene TRBV7-9, with 8 bases identical to TRBD2. The V and J ends lost 0 bases and 3 bases, in that order; junction bases with no gene match: 7. The germline V gene has CDR1 SEHNR and CDR2 FQNEAQ (reference sequence). This CDR3 is built from 16 residues. CDR3 residues: CASSLAVREGSYEQYF. The CDR3 region has the DNA TGTGCCAGCAGCTTAGCAGTTCGGGAGGGGAGCTACGAGCAGTACTTC.

In this sample, this clonotype turned up a few times. The rearrangement links TRBV29-1 to TRBJ1-1, with TRBD1 identical over 9 bases. The CDR3 consists of 15 residues. Germline CDR1 and CDR2: SQVTM and ANQGSEA. With V trimmed by 7 bases and J by 4 bases, 13 bases remained unmatched. CDR3 loop: CSATGTGSRGTEAFF. The DNA of the CDR3 is TGCAGCGCCACAGGGACAGGGAGTAGGGGCACTGAAGCTTTCTTT. The full variable domain, its missing parts supplied by reference TRBV29-1 and TRBJ1-1, is SAVISQKPSRDICQRGTSLTIQCQVDSQVTMMFWYRQQPGQSLTLIATANQGSEATYESGFVIDKFPISRPNLTFSTLTVSNMSPEDSSIYLCSATGTGSRGTEAFFGQGTRLTVV.

The chain is built from TRBV12-3 or TRBV12-4 and TRBJ2-2, with D hard to call. The V end lost 6 bases, the J end lost 0 bases, and 11 bases lay between the germline ends. The CDR3 has 15 residues. The CDR3 sequence is CASSPILANTGELFF. The CDR3 DNA sequence: TGTGCCAGCAGCCCCATATTAGCGAACACCGGGGAGCTGTTTTTT.

This clonotype showed up just a few times. This chain uses TRBV12-3 or TRBV12-4 with TRBJ2-3; 10 nucleotides agree with TRBD2. V lost 6 bases to trimming and J lost 7 bases; unmatched junction nucleotides: 16. This CDR3 region has 17 residues. CDR3 sequence reads: CASRRRRLAGEGNTQYF. The CDR3 DNA reads TGTGCCAGCAGGCGCCGCAGGCTAGCGGGAGAGGGAAATACGCAGTATTTT.

V gene TRBV6-5 combines with J gene TRBJ2-2; maybe TRBD2 (7 bases). Trimming pared 0 bases from V and 2 bases from J, leaving 10 bases between. The CDR3 extends over 16 amino acids. Germline CDR1 is MNHEY and CDR2 is SVGAGI. The CDR3 region is CASSYSGGGNTGELFF. In DNA, the CDR3 is TGTGCCAGCAGTTACTCGGGAGGGGGTAACACCGGGGAGCTGTTTTTT.

There are a few counts of this clonotype. This chain links TRBV7-9 with TRBJ2-5; a possible D gene is TRBD1 (5 bases). The CDR3 totals 14 residues. Germline CDR1 and CDR2: SEHNR and FQNEAQ (reference sequence). The V end lost 2 bases, the J end lost 6 bases, and 13 bases lay between the germline ends. CDR3 DNA sequence: TGTGCCAGCAGCTTACAGGGTTCCGCGAAGACCCAGTACTTC. This encodes CASSLQGSAKTQYF.

This clonotype was observed a handful of times. The genes are TRBV7-3 and TRBJ2-1, with D possibly called TRBD1 or TRBD2 (6 bases each). Trimming left V 0 bases short and J 7 bases short, with 16 bases between. There are 16 residues in the CDR3. Germline V gives CDR1 SGHTA, CDR2 FQGTGA. The CDR3 DNA sequence: TGTGCCAGCAGCTTAACGGGTCTAGGGGGGCGGAATGAGCAGTTCTTC. It yields the protein CASSLTGLGGRNEQFF.

This clonotype was found many times. The chain couples TRBV14 to TRBJ2-5; D is ambiguous. CDR1 is SGHDN, CDR2 FVKESK, per germline. Trimming took off 4 bases at V and 5 bases at J, with 8 bases between the two ends. This CDR3 is built from 12 residues. CDR3 DNA sequence: TGTGCCAGCAGCCTCAACCGGGAGACCCAGTACTTC. Translated, it gives CASSLNRETQYF.

This clonotype turned up a few times. The CDR3 protein is CASSPTQTGIYGYTF. The CDR3 coding sequence is TGTGCCAGCAGCCCGACTCAAACCGGGATCTATGGCTACACCTTC. This chain joins TRBV14 and TRBJ1-2; the D is unclear. V lost 4 bases and J 4 bases, leaving 16 bases between the germline ends. The germline gives CDR1 SGHDN, CDR2 FVKESK. CDR3 size: 15 residues.

In its sample, this clonotype was seen many times. The chain links TRBV5-1 to TRBJ2-5, with 13 bases matching TRBD2. This CDR3 has 16 amino acids. Trimming cost V 3 bases and J 5 bases; bases outside gene matches: 7. Germline V CDR1 and CDR2: SGHRS, YFSETQ. The CDR3 reads CASSSGTSGVSETQYF. CDR3 coding DNA: TGCGCCAGCAGCTCGGGGACTAGCGGGGTTTCGGAGACCCAGTACTTC.

This clonotype was picked up many times. The chain couples TRBV12-3 or TRBV12-4 to TRBJ1-1, with TRBD1 matching 8 bases. The CDR3 contains 13 residues. Trimming cost V 5 bases and J 3 bases; bases outside gene matches: 2. CDR3 sequence reads: CASSQTGDTEAFF. In DNA, the CDR3 is TGTGCCAGCAGTCAGACAGGGGACACTGAAGCTTTCTTT.

V gene TRBV6-1 combines with J gene TRBJ2-6; tentatively, D is TRBD1 (5 bases). V lost 4 bases, J lost 0 bases, and 13 bases lay in between. CDR1 and CDR2 from the germline V gene are MNHNS and SASEGT. The CDR3 is 17 residues long. The CDR3 spells CASSALQVLSGANVLTF. CDR3 coding DNA: TGTGCCAGCAGTGCACTACAGGTCCTCTCTGGGGCCAACGTCCTGACTTTC.

The chain is built from TRBV7-8 and TRBJ2-1, with D perhaps matching TRBD1 or TRBD2 (5 bases each). V was pared by 5 bases and J by 8 bases, with 19 bases between. CDR1 is SGHVS, CDR2 FQNEAQ, per germline. This CDR3 is built from 15 residues. CDR3 residues: CASSTPGRSGYEQFF. The CDR3, as DNA: TGTGCCAGCAGCACCCCGGGGCGTTCTGGCTATGAGCAGTTCTTC.

This clonotype was recorded at least ten times. V usage is TRBV4-1 and J usage is TRBJ2-7; 12 nucleotides agree with TRBD2. The ends lost 2 bases at V and 4 bases at J; junction bases unmatched: 6. The CDR3 length is 16 residues. The germline CDR1 and CDR2 sequences are MGHRA and YSYEKL. The CDR3 DNA reads as TGCGCCAGCAGCCAACCGACTAGCGGGAGAATGTACGAGCAGTACTTC. Amino acid sequence: CASSQPTSGRMYEQYF.

The V call is TRBV20-1, the J call TRBJ1-1; D gene unclear. There are 8 residues in the CDR3. CDR1 DFQATT and CDR2 SNEGSKA come from the germline V gene (reference sequence). The CDR3 spells CRGTEAFF. As DNA, the CDR3 is TGCAGAGGAACTGAAGCTTTCTTT.

V usage is TRBV5-4 and J usage is TRBJ2-7, with D maybe TRBD2 (6 bases). The V end was cut by 6 bases, the J end by 1 base, with 14 bases between. The CDR3 has 14 amino acids. Germline assignment: CDR1 SGHNT and CDR2 YYREEE (reference sequence). The CDR3 DNA sequence: TGTGCCAGCAACACGGGGGTGGGGTCCTACGAGCAGTACTTC. Protein product: CASNTGVGSYEQYF.

This clonotype was detected many times. The rearrangement uses TRBV24-1 and TRBJ1-6; no clear D. CDR1 and CDR2 (germline): KGHDR, SFDVKD. The CDR3 extends over 12 amino acids. Trimming cost V 4 bases and J 9 bases, with 6 bases left between them. The CDR3 protein is CATSEGSSPLHF. For the CDR3, the DNA is TGTGCCACCAGTGAGGGGAGTTCACCCCTCCACTTT.